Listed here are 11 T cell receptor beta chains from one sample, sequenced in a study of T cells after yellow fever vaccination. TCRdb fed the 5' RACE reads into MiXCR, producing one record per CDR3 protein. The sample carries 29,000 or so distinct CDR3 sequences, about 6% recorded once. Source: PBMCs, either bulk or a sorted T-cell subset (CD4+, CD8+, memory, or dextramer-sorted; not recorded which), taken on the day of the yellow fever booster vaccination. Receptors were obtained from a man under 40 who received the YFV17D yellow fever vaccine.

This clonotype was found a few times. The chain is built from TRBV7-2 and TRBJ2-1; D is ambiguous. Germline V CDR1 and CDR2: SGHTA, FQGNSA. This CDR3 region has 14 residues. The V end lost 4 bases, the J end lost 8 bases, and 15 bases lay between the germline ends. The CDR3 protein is CASSSGSKFYEQFF. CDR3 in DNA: TGTGCCAGCAGCTCCGGGTCGAAGTTTTATGAGCAGTTCTTC.

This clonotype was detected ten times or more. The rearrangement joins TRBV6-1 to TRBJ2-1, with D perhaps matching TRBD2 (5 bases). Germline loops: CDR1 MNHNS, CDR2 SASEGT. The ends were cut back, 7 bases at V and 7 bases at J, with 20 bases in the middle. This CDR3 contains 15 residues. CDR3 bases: TGTGCCAGCACCCAAAACAGAGGGCCTCAAAATGAGCAGTTCTTC. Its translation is CASTQNRGPQNEQFF.

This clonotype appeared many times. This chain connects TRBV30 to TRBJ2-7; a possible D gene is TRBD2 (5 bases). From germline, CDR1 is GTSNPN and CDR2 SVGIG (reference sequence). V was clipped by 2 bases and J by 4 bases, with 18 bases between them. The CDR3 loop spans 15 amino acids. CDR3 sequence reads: CAWSFPSWSKYEQYF. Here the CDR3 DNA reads TGTGCCTGGAGTTTCCCTAGCTGGAGTAAGTACGAGCAGTACTTC. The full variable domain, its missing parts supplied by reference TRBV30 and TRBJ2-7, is SQTIHQWPATLVQPVGSPLSLECTVEGTSNPNLYWYRQAAGRGLQLLFYSVGIGQISSEVPQNLSASRPQDRQFILSSKKLLLSDSGFYLCAWSFPSWSKYEQYFGPGTRLTVT.

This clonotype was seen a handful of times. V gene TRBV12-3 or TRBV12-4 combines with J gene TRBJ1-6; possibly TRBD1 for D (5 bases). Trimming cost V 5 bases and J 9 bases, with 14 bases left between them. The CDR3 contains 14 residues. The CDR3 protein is CASSQGPTSSPLHF. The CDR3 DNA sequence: TGTGCCAGCAGTCAGGGACCTACCAGTTCACCCCTCCACTTT.

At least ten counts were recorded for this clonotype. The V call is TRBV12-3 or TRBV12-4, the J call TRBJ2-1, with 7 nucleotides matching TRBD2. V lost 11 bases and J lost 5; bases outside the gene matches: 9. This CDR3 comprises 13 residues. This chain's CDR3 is CAGGSGNDNEQFF. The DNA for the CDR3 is TGTGCCGGAGGAAGCGGGAACGACAATGAGCAGTTCTTC.

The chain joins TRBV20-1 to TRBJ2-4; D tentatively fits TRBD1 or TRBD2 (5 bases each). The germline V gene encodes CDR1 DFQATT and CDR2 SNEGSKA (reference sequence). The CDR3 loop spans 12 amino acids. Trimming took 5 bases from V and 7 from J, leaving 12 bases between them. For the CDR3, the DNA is TGCAGTGCTTTCGACTGGGGGAACATTCAGTACTTC. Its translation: CSAFDWGNIQYF.

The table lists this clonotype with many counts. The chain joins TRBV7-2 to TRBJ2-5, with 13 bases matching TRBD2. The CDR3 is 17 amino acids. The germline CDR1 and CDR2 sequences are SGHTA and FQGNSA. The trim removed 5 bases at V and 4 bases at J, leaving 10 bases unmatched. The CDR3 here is CASSPLRLAGGRETQYF. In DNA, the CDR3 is TGTGCCAGCAGCCCACTGAGACTAGCGGGAGGAAGAGAGACCCAGTACTTC.

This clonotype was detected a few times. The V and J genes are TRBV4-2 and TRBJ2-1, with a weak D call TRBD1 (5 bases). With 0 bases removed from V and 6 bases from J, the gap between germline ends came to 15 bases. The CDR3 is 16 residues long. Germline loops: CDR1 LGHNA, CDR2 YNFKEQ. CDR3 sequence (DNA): TGTGCCAGCAGCCAAGAGCGACAGAAAGTAAGCAATGAGCAGTTCTTC. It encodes CASSQERQKVSNEQFF.

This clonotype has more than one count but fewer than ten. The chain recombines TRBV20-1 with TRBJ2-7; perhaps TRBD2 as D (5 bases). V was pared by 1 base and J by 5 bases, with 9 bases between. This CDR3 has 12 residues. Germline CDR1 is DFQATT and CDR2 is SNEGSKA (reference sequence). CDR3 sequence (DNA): TGCAGTGCTAGAGGCTGGGAGAACGAGCAGTACTTC. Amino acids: CSARGWENEQYF.

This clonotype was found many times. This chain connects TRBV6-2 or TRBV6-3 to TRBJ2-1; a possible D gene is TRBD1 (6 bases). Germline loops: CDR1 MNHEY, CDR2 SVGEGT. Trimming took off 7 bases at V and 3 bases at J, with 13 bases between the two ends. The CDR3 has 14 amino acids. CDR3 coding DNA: TGTGCCAGCAACCCCGGGACACGCTACAATGAGCAGTTCTTC. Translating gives CASNPGTRYNEQFF.

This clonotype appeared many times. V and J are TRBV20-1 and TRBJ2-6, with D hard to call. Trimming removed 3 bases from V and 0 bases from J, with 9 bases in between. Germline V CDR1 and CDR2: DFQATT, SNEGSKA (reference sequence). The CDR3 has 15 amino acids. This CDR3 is CSASPGVSGANVLTF. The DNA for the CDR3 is TGCAGTGCTAGTCCGGGCGTCTCTGGGGCCAACGTCCTGACTTTC.